This is a list of T cell receptor beta chains from one sample in a study of T-cell reconstitution after alpha-beta-depleted transplantation in children. TCRdb recomputed calls from the PCR reads with MiXCR, one row per CDR3 protein. The sample shows approximately 190,000 distinct CDR3 sequences, about 8.7% of them seen only once. Material: PBMCs, mostly from graft donor cells, obtained 360 days after TCRalphabeta/CD19-depleted stem cell transplant. All receptors derive from a male patient between 2 and 10 years old who had a stem cell transplant for acute myeloid leukemia, so the T cells may come from the graft donor. The CDR3 runs from the conserved cysteine through the conserved F or W. A D gene is named only where the DNA matches it firmly. Clone size is stated in some rows and not others, as once, few, many or a class when expanded.

TRBD1,14,TRBJ2-3,few,TRBV20-1,TGCAGTGGATCCGGGGACAGGGGGTCAGATACGCAGTATTTT,CSGSGDRGSDTQYF
TRBD2,16,TRBJ2-2,many,TRBV2,TGTGCCAGCAGGGAACTAGCGGGGCGGAACACCGGGGAGCTGTTTTTT,CASRELAGRNTGELFF
-,12,TRBJ2-3,many,TRBV9,TGTGCCAGCAGCGTAAGGGGAGATACGCAGTATTTT,CASSVRGDTQYF
-,13,TRBJ2-2,-,TRBV2,TGTGCCAGCGGGGACGGGACGATCGGGGAGCTGTTTTTT,CASGDGTIGELFF
TRBD2,15,TRBJ2-2,many,TRBV12-3/TRBV12-4,TGTGCCAGCAGTCTGGGACTAACTAACACCGGGGAGCTGTTTTTT,CASSLGLTNTGELFF
-,11,TRBJ1-1,many,TRBV29-1,TGCAGCGGGCTACGTAACACTGAAGCTTTCTTT,CSGLRNTEAFF
-,14,TRBJ2-7,few,TRBV28,TGTGCCAGCAGTTTATCCCAGTGGACGGATGAGCAGTACTTC,CASSLSQWTDEQYF
TRBD1,12,TRBJ2-7,many,TRBV3-1,TGTGCCAGCACCGGGACAGGGAACGAGCAGTACTTC,CASTGTGNEQYF
-,14,TRBJ1-1,-,TRBV2,TGTGCCAGCAGTAGCCCCCGGACGGTACTTGAAGCTTTCTTT,CASSSPRTVLEAFF
-,13,TRBJ2-1,many,TRBV10-2,TGCGCCGCCCTTGGGGGAACCTACAATGAGCAGTTCTTC,CAALGGTYNEQFF
-,14,TRBJ2-7,few,TRBV10-3,TGTGCCATCAGGGACTCTTCTTCCTCCTACGAGCAGTACTTC,CAIRDSSSSYEQYF
-,15,TRBJ2-2,few,TRBV19,TGTGCCAGTAGCCGGGACACGAGGTACACCGGGGAGCTGTTTTTT,CASSRDTRYTGELFF
-,16,TRBJ2-7,-,TRBV7-2,TGTGCCAGCAGCCGGCCAGCAGGGAGTGGATCCTACGAGCAGTACTTC,CASSRPAGSGSYEQYF
TRBD1,15,TRBJ1-1,-,TRBV20-1,TGCAGTGCTAGACCCGCGGACAGGTTGAACACTGAAGCTTTCTTT,CSARPADRLNTEAFF
-,17,TRBJ2-1,-,TRBV20-1,TGCAGTGCCGCCACAACCCCGGGGGTAAGCTCCCACAATGAGCAGTTCTTC,CSAATTPGVSSHNEQFF
-,13,TRBJ2-4,few,TRBV12-3/TRBV12-4,TGTGCCAGCAGTTCCTCTTCCAAAAACATTCAGTACTTC,CASSSSSKNIQYF
-,15,TRBJ1-5,many,TRBV2,TGTGCCAGCAGTGAAGAACATTTTAGCAATCAGCCCCAGCATTTT,CASSEEHFSNQPQHF
-,19,TRBJ2-4,few,TRBV5-6,TGTGCCAGCAGCTTTGGGGTCGGGGGAGGACTACTAGCCAAAAACATTCAGTACTTC,CASSFGVGGGLLAKNIQYF
-,17,TRBJ2-6,-,TRBV5-1,TGCGCCAGCAGGCCCCTGGTTCGGGGCTCTGGGGCCAACGTCCTGACTTTC,CASRPLVRGSGANVLTF
TRBD2,15,TRBJ2-7,few,TRBV28,TGTGCCAGCAGTTTATTGGGACTAGCGGGAGGAGAGCAGTACTTC,CASSLLGLAGGEQYF
TRBD2,16,TRBJ2-7,-,TRBV3-1,TGTGCCAGCAGCCAAGATCCATCTAGCGGGGGATACGAGCAGTACTTC,CASSQDPSSGGYEQYF
-,15,TRBJ1-1,-,TRBV5-1,TGCGCCAGCAGCTTGATGCACGGAATGAACACTGAAGCTTTCTTT,CASSLMHGMNTEAFF
TRBD2,14,TRBJ2-2,few,TRBV5-1,TGCGCCAGCAGCCCGACTAGCGAAGTCGGGGAGCTGTTTTTT,CASSPTSEVGELFF
TRBD1,15,TRBJ1-6,many,TRBV20-1,TGCAGTGCCCTTTCGACAGGGAGAGGAGATTCACCCCTCCACTTT,CSALSTGRGDSPLHF
-,15,TRBJ2-5,few,TRBV5-1,TGCGCCAGCAGCTACGGGTCGGGTAACCGAGAGACCCAGTACTTC,CASSYGSGNRETQYF
-,15,TRBJ1-2,many,TRBV20-1,TGCAGTGCTAGATCTAAGCGAGACAACTACTATGGCTACACCTTC,CSARSKRDNYYGYTF
TRBD1,14,TRBJ1-1,-,TRBV12-3/TRBV12-4,TGTGCCAGCAGACATACTCAGGGGGCGGGTGAAGCTTTCTTT,CASRHTQGAGEAFF
TRBD2,16,TRBJ2-7,-,TRBV12-5,TGTGCTAGTGACCCCGGTGGAGCGGGATCTCACTACGAGCAGTACTTC,CASDPGGAGSHYEQYF
-,15,TRBJ2-5,many,TRBV15,TGTGCCACCAGCATAGGGGAACAGGTACAAGAGACCCAGTACTTC,CATSIGEQVQETQYF
TRBD1,13,TRBJ2-7,many,TRBV12-3/TRBV12-4,TGTGCCAGCACTTCTCAGGGGGCCTACGAGCAGTACTTC,CASTSQGAYEQYF
-,12,TRBJ2-5,many,TRBV5-1,TGCGCCAGCAGCTTGTTGGGAGAGACCCAGTACTTC,CASSLLGETQYF
TRBD2,17,TRBJ2-1,-,TRBV12-3/TRBV12-4,TGTGCCAGCAGTGCGGCCGTGGTAGCGGGAGGCTCCGGTGAGCAGTTCTTC,CASSAAVVAGGSGEQFF
-,14,TRBJ2-7,many,TRBV5-1,TGCGCCAGTTCGACAGGCAAGGTCTCCTACGAGCAGTACTTC,CASSTGKVSYEQYF
TRBD1,15,TRBJ2-1,-,TRBV6-1,TGTGCCAGCAGCGTAGGGACAGGGTTTTTCAATGAGCAGTTCTTC,CASSVGTGFFNEQFF
TRBD2,14,TRBJ2-5,-,TRBV13,TGTGCCAGCAGCACCCCTAGCGGGGCAGAGACCCAGTACTTC,CASSTPSGAETQYF
-,15,TRBJ2-7,-,TRBV7-8,TGTGCCAGCAGCTTCCTCGGGACGGGGTCCTACGAGCAGTACTTC,CASSFLGTGSYEQYF
-,16,TRBJ2-1,few,TRBV10-3,TGTGCCATCAGTGAGTCCCGGGACCTACTCCGACATGAGCAGTTCTTC,CAISESRDLLRHEQFF
-,17,TRBJ2-7,few,TRBV6-2/TRBV6-3,TGTGCCAGCAGTTACCCGACGGAGAGGAAGGTCTCCTACGAGCAGTACTTC,CASSYPTERKVSYEQYF
-,13,TRBJ1-1,many,TRBV5-1,TGCGCCAGCAGCTTGGACGCTAACACTGAAGCTTTCTTT,CASSLDANTEAFF
-,14,TRBJ2-5,-,TRBV7-2,TGTGCCAGCAGCGGAGTCAGGGCACAAGAGACCCAGTACTTC,CASSGVRAQETQYF
-,15,TRBJ2-2,many,TRBV4-1,TGCGCCAGCAGCCAACGGGAGACTAGCACCGGGGAGCTGTTTTTT,CASSQRETSTGELFF